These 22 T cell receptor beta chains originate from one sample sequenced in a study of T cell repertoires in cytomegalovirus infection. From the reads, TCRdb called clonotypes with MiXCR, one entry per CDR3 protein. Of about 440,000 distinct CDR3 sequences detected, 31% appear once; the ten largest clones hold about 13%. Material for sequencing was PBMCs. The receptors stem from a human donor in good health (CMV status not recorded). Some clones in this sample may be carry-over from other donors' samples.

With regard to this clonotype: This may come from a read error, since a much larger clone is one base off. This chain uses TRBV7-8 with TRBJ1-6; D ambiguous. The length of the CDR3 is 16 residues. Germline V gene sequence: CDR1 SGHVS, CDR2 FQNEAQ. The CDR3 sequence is CASRLGIGQYNSPLHF. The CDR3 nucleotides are TGTGCCAGCAGATTAGGCATAGGGCAGTATAATTCACCCCTCCACTTT.

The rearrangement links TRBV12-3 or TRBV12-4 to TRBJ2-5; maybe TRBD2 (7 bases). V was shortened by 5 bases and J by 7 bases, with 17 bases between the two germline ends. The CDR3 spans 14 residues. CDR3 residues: CASSLNPRGATQYF. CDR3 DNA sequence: TGTGCCAGCAGTCTCAACCCCCGGGGGGCGACCCAGTACTTC.

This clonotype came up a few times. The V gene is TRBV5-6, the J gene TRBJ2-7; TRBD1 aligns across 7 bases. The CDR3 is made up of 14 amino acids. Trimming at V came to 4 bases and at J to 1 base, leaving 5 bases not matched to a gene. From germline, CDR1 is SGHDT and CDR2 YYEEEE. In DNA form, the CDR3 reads TGTGCCAGCAGCGTCTCGGGACAGTCCTACGAGCAGTACTTC. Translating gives CASSVSGQSYEQYF.

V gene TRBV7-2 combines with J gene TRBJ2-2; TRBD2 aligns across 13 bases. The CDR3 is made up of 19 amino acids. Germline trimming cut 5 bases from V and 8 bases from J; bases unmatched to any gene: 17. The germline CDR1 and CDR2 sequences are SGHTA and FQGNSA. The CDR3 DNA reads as TGTGCCAGCAGCGCTCAACCCCCCCGACTAGCGGGGGGCCGGGGGGAGCTGTTTTTT. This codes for CASSAQPPRLAGGRGELFF.

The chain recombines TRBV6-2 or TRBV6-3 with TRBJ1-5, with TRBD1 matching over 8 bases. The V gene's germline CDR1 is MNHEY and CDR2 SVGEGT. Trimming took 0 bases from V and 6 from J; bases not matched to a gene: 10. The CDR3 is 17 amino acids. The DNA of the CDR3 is TGTGCCAGCAGTTACTCACGGACAGGGCCAGTGGGTCAGCCCCAGCATTTT. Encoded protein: CASSYSRTGPVGQPQHF.

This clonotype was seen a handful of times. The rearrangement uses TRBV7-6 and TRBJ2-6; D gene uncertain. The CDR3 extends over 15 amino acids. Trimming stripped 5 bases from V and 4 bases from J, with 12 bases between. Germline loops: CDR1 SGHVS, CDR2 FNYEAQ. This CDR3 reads CASSPYISGANVLTF. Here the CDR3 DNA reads TGTGCCAGCAGCCCCTATATCTCCGGGGCCAACGTCCTGACTTTC.

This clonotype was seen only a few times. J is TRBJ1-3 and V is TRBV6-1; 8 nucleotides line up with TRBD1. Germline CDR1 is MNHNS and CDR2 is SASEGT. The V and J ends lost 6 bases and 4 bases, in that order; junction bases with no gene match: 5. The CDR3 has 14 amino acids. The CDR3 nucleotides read TGTGCCAGCAGGCCGGGACAGGAGGGAAACACCATATATTTT. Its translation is CASRPGQEGNTIYF.

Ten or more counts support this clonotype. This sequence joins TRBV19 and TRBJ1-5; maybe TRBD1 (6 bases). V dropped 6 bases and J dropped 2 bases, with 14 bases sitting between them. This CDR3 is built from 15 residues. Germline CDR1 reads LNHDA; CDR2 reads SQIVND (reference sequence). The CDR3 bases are TGTGCCAGTAGCTCCGGGACAAGAGGCAATCAGCCCCAGCATTTT. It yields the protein CASSSGTRGNQPQHF.

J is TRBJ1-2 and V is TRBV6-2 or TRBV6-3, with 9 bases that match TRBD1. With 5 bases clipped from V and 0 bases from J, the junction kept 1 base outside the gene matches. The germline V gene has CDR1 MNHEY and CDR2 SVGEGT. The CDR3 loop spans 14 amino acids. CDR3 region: CASSRQGANYGYTF. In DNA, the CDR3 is TGTGCCAGCAGTCGACAGGGGGCTAACTATGGCTACACCTTC.

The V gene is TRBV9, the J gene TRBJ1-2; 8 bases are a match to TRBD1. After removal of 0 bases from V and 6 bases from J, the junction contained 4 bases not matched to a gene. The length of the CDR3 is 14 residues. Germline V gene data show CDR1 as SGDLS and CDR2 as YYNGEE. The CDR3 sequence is CASSVGQGADGYTF. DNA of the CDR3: TGTGCCAGCAGCGTAGGGCAGGGGGCCGATGGCTACACCTTC. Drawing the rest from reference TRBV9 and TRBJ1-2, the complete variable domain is DSGVTQTPKHLITATGQRVTLRCSPRSGDLSVYWYQQSLDQGLQFLIQYYNGEERAKGNILERFSAQQFPDLHSELNLSSLELGDSALYFCASSVGQGADGYTFGSGTRLTVV.

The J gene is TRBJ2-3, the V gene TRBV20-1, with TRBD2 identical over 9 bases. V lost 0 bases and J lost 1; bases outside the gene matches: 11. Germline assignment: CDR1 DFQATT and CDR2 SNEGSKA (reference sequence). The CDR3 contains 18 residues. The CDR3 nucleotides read TGCAGTGCTAGAGATTGGCTAGCGGGGACCTCCGGCACAGATACGCAGTATTTT. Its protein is CSARDWLAGTSGTDTQYF.

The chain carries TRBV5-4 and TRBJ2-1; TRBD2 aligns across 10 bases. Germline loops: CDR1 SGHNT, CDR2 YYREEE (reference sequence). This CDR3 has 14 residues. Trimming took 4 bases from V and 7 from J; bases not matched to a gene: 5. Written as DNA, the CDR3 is TGTGCCAGCAGCAGTACTAGCGGGAAAAATGAGCAGTTCTTC. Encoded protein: CASSSTSGKNEQFF.

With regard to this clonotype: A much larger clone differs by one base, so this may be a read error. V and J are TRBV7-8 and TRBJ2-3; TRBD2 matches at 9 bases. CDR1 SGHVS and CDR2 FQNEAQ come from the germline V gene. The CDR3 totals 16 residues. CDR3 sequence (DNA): TGTGCCAGCAGCTTAGGGGGGACTAGCTTCCCAGATACGCTGTATTTT. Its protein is CASSLGGTSFPDTLYF.

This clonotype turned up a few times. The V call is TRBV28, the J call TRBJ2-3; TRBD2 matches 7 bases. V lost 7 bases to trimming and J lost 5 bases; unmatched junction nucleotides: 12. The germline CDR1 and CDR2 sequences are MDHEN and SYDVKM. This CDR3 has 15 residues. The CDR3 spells CASTPPLAARDTQYF. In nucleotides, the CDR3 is TGTGCCAGCACCCCTCCTCTAGCGGCGAGAGATACGCAGTATTTT.

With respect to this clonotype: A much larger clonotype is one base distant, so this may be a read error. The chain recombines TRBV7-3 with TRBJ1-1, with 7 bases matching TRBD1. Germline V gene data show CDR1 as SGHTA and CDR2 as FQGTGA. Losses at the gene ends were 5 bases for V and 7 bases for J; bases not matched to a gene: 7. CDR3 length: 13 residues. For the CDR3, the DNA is TGTGCCAGCAGCCCTAGACAGGGCAGTGAAGCTTTCTTT. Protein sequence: CASSPRQGSEAFF.

The DNA for the CDR3 is TGTGCCAGCAGCTCCTCTGCGGGGGGGGGGGCCGAGCAGTACTTC. Its protein product is CASSSSAGGGAEQYF. The V gene is TRBV7-2, the J gene TRBJ2-7, with 9 nucleotides matching TRBD2. The V segment lost 4 bases and the J segment 6 bases; nucleotides outside the gene matches: 10. Germline V gene lookup returns CDR1 SGHTA and CDR2 FQGNSA. The CDR3 is 15 residues long.

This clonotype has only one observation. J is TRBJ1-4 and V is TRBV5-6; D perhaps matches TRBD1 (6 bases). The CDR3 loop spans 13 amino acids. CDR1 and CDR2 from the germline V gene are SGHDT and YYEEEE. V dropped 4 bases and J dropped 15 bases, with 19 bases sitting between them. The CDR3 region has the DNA TGTGCCAGCAGCCAGTACGGGGGACATGATTTGTTTTTT. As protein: CASSQYGGHDLFF.

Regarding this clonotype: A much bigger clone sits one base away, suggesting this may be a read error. DNA for the CDR3: TGTGCCAGCAGCATTAGCGGGGACCCCACAGATACGCAGTCTTTT. Translating it yields CASSISGDPTDTQSF. The V gene is TRBV6-1, the J gene TRBJ2-3; TRBD2 matches 8 bases. The CDR3 totals 15 residues. Germline V CDR1 and CDR2: MNHNS, SASEGT.

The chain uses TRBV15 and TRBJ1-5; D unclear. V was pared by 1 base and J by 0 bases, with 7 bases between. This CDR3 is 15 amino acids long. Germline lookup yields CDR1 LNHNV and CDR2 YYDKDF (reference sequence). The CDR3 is CATSRGADSNQPQHF. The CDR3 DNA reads TGTGCCACCAGCAGAGGAGCGGATAGCAATCAGCCCCAGCATTTT.

CDR3 sequence (DNA): TGCAGTGCCTCCGAGAACACCGGGGAGCTGTTTTTT. Amino acids: CSASENTGELFF. This sequence joins TRBV20-1 and TRBJ2-2; D is uncertain. The CDR3 covers 12 residues. Germline assignment: CDR1 DFQATT and CDR2 SNEGSKA (reference sequence). The V and J ends lost 6 bases and 1 base respectively, with 6 bases between them.

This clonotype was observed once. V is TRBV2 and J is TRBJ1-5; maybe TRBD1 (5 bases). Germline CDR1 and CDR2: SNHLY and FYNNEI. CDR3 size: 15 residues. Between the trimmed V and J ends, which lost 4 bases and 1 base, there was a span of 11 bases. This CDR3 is CASSGGGGSNQPQHF. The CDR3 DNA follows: TGTGCCAGCAGTGGTGGGGGGGGGAGCAATCAGCCCCAGCATTTT.

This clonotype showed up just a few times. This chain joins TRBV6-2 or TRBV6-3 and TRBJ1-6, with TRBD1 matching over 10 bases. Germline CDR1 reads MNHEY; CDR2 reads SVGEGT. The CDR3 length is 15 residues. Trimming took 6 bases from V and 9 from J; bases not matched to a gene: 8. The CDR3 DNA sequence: TGTGCCAGCAGCCCCTGGACAGGGGGGAGTTCACCCCTCCACTTT. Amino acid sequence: CASSPWTGGSSPLHF.